Below are 2 T cell receptor beta chains sequenced from a single sample in a study of T cell repertoires in cytomegalovirus infection (dated by TCRdb to the late 2010s). The listed sequencing device is Illumina HiSeq 1500. The public reads were reprocessed in TCRdb via fastp at Q25 and MiXCR, keeping in-frame beta chains. Every CDR3 protein is listed once, alongside the most common genes and DNA of its rows. The table for this sample lists about 260,000 distinct CDR3 sequences; roughly 13% of them were counted only once. Clones ranked in the top ten supply around 9% of the sample. The sequenced sample consisted of PBMCs. Receptor source: a human donor in good health (CMV status not recorded). Some clones in this sample may be carry-over from other donors' samples.

This clonotype was found a few times. The chain recombines TRBV7-4 with TRBJ2-6, with D uncertain. V was cut by 7 bases and J by 2 bases, with 9 bases left in between. The CDR3 has 14 residues. CDR1 and CDR2 from the germline V gene are SGHVT and SQSDAQ. CDR3 coding DNA: TGTGCCAGCAAGTCCTCCGCTGGGGCCAACGTCCTGACTTTC. It translates to CASKSSAGANVLTF.

This clonotype was observed at least ten times. The rearrangement links TRBV7-2 to TRBJ1-1, with D tentatively TRBD1 (6 bases). This CDR3 comprises 13 residues. In germline, CDR1 is SGHTA, CDR2 FQGNSA. The V and J ends lost 5 bases and 1 base respectively, with 8 bases between them. Written as DNA, the CDR3 is TGTGCCAGCAGCCAGGGGACGAACACTGAAGCTTTCTTT. This encodes CASSQGTNTEAFF. The entire variable domain, with the rest obtained from reference TRBV7-2 and TRBJ1-1, is as follows: GAGVSQSPSNKVTEKGKDVELRCDPISGHTALYWYRQSLGQGLEFLIYFQGNSAPDKSGLPSDRFSAERTGGSVSTLTIQRTQQEDSAVYLCASSQGTNTEAFFGQGTRLTVV.